This T cell receptor beta chain originates from a study of blood T cells in healthy people across ages (dated by TCRdb to between 2014 and 2017). Describing the broader study: In model experiments, roughly one uniquely barcoded TCR beta cDNA molecule per two T cells was captured by template switching. Donors were grouped into four age groups: young (average about 15 years), middle-aged (39), aged (approximately 67) and long-lived (around 80). The study analyzed two additional independent replicas of 1 million unique cDNA reads from the same blood draw for two donors, one aged 18 to 29 and one aged 80 or older. To avoid experimental bias, donors of different ages were randomly spread across the sequencing lanes. Using deep sequencing normalized with unique cDNA molecular identifiers, the study measured how TCR beta repertoire diversity changes with age.

Receptors were amplified or captured by 5' RACE. For sequencing, an Illumina HiSeq 2500 was employed. A second PCR of about 7 to 12 cycles was run with a J-beta primer mix and a sample-barcoded 5' primer. A template-switch 5' adaptor carrying 12 random nucleotides introduced a unique molecular identifier onto each TCR beta cDNA molecule. Each sample yielded at least 2.5 million CDR3-containing paired-end reads. The Mint cDNA synthesis kit, primed by a TRBC-specific oligonucleotide, was used to synthesize first-strand cDNA from all RNA. Following uracil-DNA glycosylase treatment, all cDNA underwent a first 18-cycle PCR with the universal primers M1SS and BC2_uni_R. In the paper's pipeline: Normalization of each sample was performed by random selection of 1 million high-quality reads, each carrying a distinct molecular identifier. Instead of being binned into consensus sequences, reads that shared molecular identifiers were thrown out. MiTCR, run with a Q25 quality threshold and the strictest error-elimination algorithm, handled CDR3 identification, clonotype clustering and error correction. A nonparametric unseen species model with Euler transformation was used to estimate lower-bound total TCR beta diversity. TCRdb reran the public reads through fastp at Q25 and MiXCR, keeping productive beta chains. Rows matching on CDR3 protein sequence are summarized as one entry with the most common DNA and genes. The V and J calls were not made by the authors but by TCRdb's processing. The sample has some 640,000 distinct CDR3 sequences on record, under 30% of them singletons. In total, the top ten clones hold 15% to 18% of the sample.

Broader findings and caveats from the paper: Estimates of total diversity based on one million sequenced T cells were regarded as lower bounds and as underestimates. Compared with the aged group, more naive CD4+ T cells, fewer expanded clones and increased TCR diversity were shown by the long-lived group, suggesting age selection. The percentage of naive T cells measured by flow cytometry correlated strongly with observed TCR beta diversity. Because the CMV infection status of the donors was unknown, age-related changes in expanded clonotypes may potentially have been confounded. Since profiling was done on bulk unsorted PBMCs, naive and antigen-experienced compartments could not be conclusively compared. Observed TCR beta diversity per million T cells fell roughly linearly with age, and a significant reduction was already apparent by age around 36.

This clonotype was detected many times. Its antigen is currently not known. Base qualities are not recorded, but no much larger clone differs from it by a single base. The approximately 40 donors, aged 6 to 90 years, were systemically healthy Caucasian individuals from Russia. Each donor gave ten milliliters of peripheral blood, collected into EDTA-treated Vacutainer tubes. PBMCs were isolated by Ficoll-Paque density-gradient centrifugation, with at least 6.5 million obtained per sample. Total RNA was extracted from PBMCs with Trizol reagent, with at least 6 micrograms obtained per sample. For every donor, flow cytometry on a PBMC aliquot measured the percentage of naive CD45RAhigh/CD27high T cells. The CDR3, from cysteine to phenylalanine, totals 14 residues. Of the read, only the CDR3 DNA is kept; its 42 bases are in frame from base 1. CDR1 and CDR2 are read off the germline V gene (reference sequence) as DFQATT and SNEGSKA. V is pared back by 3 bases and J by 0 bases, with 9 bases lying between the germline termini.

Recombination joined TRBV20-1 with TRBJ1-5; the D gene is perhaps TRBD1, on 6 matching bases. The sequenced sample consisted of blood. The TCR was taken from a woman at least 80 years old in good health. In nucleotide form, the sequence is TGCAGTGCTAGTACAGGGTATAGCAATCAGCCCCAGCATTTT. It translates to CSASTGYSNQPQHF.